This TCR beta chain was sequenced during a study of T cells in Graves' hyperthyroidism and ophthalmopathy. The CDR3 regions of TCR beta were amplified from RNA transcripts. Carried out on the TCR CDR3, a first-round RT-PCR used the HTBI primer set. TCRdb passed the multiplex PCR reads through MiXCR, listing each CDR3 protein once. The sample shows 350,000 to 500,000 distinct CDR3 sequences, approximately 15% of them seen only once. The V end lost 8 bases, the J end lost 0 bases, and 20 bases lay between the germline ends. The V gene's germline CDR1 is MDHEN and CDR2 SYDVKM. The CDR3 has 17 residues. Whole-study results and caveats: Most thyroid clonotypes that were expanded above 0.001 also turned up in blood.

This clonotype has a count of ten or more. Antigen: not known. Source material: blood. The J gene is TRBJ1-5, the V gene TRBV28; perhaps TRBD1 as D (5 bases). The source is a woman aged 18-29 years with Graves' hyperthyroidism. CDR3 protein: CASSPGGGAYSNQPQHF. The CDR3 DNA sequence: TGTGCCAGCTCCCCAGGAGGTGGGGCATATAGCAATCAGCCCCAGCATTTT.